These 5 T cell receptor beta chains were all obtained from the same sample, sequenced in a study of tumor-infiltrating lymphocytes in primary liver carcinoma (TCRdb year 2017). Sequencing took place on an Illumina HiSeq 2500. TCRbeta-specific cDNA was reverse-transcribed from about 0.45 ug total RNA using a constant-region primer and ProtoScript II reverse transcriptase. Three nested multiplex PCR rounds, following a slightly modified ARM-PCR procedure, were used to build the TCRbeta libraries. The first two PCR rounds used multiplex TRBV1-TRBV30 forward primers with a Cbeta reverse primer, each for roughly 11 cycles. In-frame beta chains were kept once TCRdb had trimmed the public reads at Q25 with fastp and called clones with MiXCR. Each CDR3 protein gets just one entry, which takes the most common genes and DNA from the rows behind it. This sample has approximately 110,000 distinct CDR3 sequences in its table, and about 68% of those were observed once. Approximately 9.7% of the sample rests with the top ten.

Total RNA and DNA were co-extracted from around 18-30 mg of bulk tissue with the AllPrep DNA/RNA mini kit, without cell sorting. The specimen was liver tumor tissue from sampling region 1. Sample cell subset or site, as interpreted from the label and publication: tumor region T1, superior pole. Source of these receptors: a woman aged 60-75 years with primary liver carcinoma and hepatitis B virus infection.

This clonotype was seen once. The genes are TRBV2 and TRBJ2-2; no clear D gene. The germline gives CDR1 SNHLY, CDR2 FYNNEI. The ends were cut back, 5 bases at V and 3 bases at J, with 4 bases in the middle. The CDR3 runs 12 residues. Here the CDR3 DNA reads TGTGCCAGCAGTACGGACACCGGGGAGCTGTTTTTT. Translation: CASSTDTGELFF. Drawing the rest from reference TRBV2 and TRBJ2-2, the complete variable domain is EPEVTQTPSHQVTQMGQEVILRCVPISNHLYFYWYRQILGQKVEFLVSFYNNEISEKSEIFDDQFSVERPDGSNFTLKIRSTKLEDSAMYFCASSTDTGELFFGEGSRLTVL.

With regard to this clonotype: Possible read error: a much larger clone is one base away. This sequence joins TRBV12-3 or TRBV12-4 and TRBJ1-5; a weak D match, TRBD1 (5 bases). CDR3 length: 16 residues. The CDR3 here is CASRPPGGSGNKPQHF. The CDR3 DNA is TGTGCCAGCAGGCCACCCGGGGGGTCGGGCAATAAGCCCCAGCATTTT.

Worth noting for this clonotype: A much bigger clone sits one base away, suggesting this may be a read error. The CDR3 sequence: CASSSQGDEQFF. CDR3 DNA sequence: TGTGCCAGCAGTTCACAGGGGGATGAGCAGTTCTTC. The chain is built from TRBV6-5 and TRBJ2-1; 8 positions match TRBD1. The V segment lost 4 bases and the J segment 8 bases; nucleotides outside the gene matches: 1. The CDR3 extends over 12 amino acids. Germline V gene lookup returns CDR1 MNHEY and CDR2 SVGAGI.

This clonotype is deemed medium-sized. The chain is built from TRBV11-2 and TRBJ2-3, with D possibly matching TRBD1 (6 bases). The germline CDR1 and CDR2 sequences are SGHAT and FQNNGV. The CDR3 length is 15 residues. The V and J ends lost 3 bases and 6 bases respectively, with 16 bases between them. The DNA of the CDR3 is TGTGCCAGCAGCTTTGGGACACCCCCGGGGGATACGCAGTATTTT. It encodes CASSFGTPPGDTQYF. The complete variable domain, with remaining parts taken from reference TRBV11-2 and TRBJ2-3, reads EAGVAQSPRYKIIEKRQSVAFWCNPISGHATLYWYQQILGQGPKLLIQFQNNGVVDDSQLPKDRFSAERLKGVDSTLKIQPAKLEDSAVYLCASSFGTPPGDTQYFGPGTRLTVL.

As concerns this clonotype: One end of the junction varies from germline; a read error may be responsible. The rearrangement joins TRBV11-2 to TRBJ2-5, with D unclear. The CDR3 runs 13 residues. Germline CDR1 SGHAT, CDR2 FQNNGV. CDR3 loop: CASNLSIRETQYF. CDR3 DNA: TGTGCCAGCAACTTAAGCATCAGGGAGACCCAGTACTTC.